These 13 T cell receptor beta chains were all obtained from the same sample, sequenced in a study of blood T cell repertoires in COVID-19. This table comes from immunoSEQ multiplex PCR, and its TCRdb copy is limited to in-frame clones, with some not included. The table lists more than 200,000 clones, 75% to 90% of them singletons. Sequencing was done on a sample of peripheral blood. The source of these receptors is a man aged 25-45 years with active or convalescent COVID-19.

The rearrangement uses TRBV11-3 and TRBJ2-1; tentatively, D is TRBD2 (5 bases). Deletions cut 5 bases from V and 7 bases from J, with 15 bases between. This CDR3 has 14 amino acids. The V gene's germline CDR1 is SGHNT and CDR2 YENEEA. The CDR3 DNA reads TGTGCCAGCAGCAAGACCAGGTCGGGGAATGAGCAGTTCTTC. This sequence encodes CASSKTRSGNEQFF.

In nucleotides, the CDR3 is TGTGCCAGTTCACAGAGCTCCTATAATTCACCCCTCCACTTT. Residues: CASSQSSYNSPLHF. This chain connects TRBV19 to TRBJ1-6, with D uncertain. In germline, CDR1 is LNHDA, CDR2 SQIVND (reference sequence). There are 14 residues in the CDR3. V shed 8 bases and J shed 0 bases, with 8 bases lying between them.

The rearrangement uses TRBV23-1 and TRBJ2-7, with D possibly being TRBD1 (5 bases). TRBV23-1 is flagged as an ORF with uncertain function. V was pared by 5 bases and J by 2 bases, with 16 bases between. This CDR3 has 15 amino acids. The CDR3 region is CASSTPPPDTYEQYF. The CDR3 region has the DNA TGCGCCAGCAGTACCCCCCCACCGGACACCTACGAGCAGTACTTC.

The V and J genes are TRBV3-1 (or the pseudogene TRBV3-2) and TRBJ1-1; TRBD1 matches 7 bases. Germline assignment: CDR1 LGHDT and CDR2 YNNKEL (reference sequence). The ends lost 4 bases at V and 10 bases at J; junction bases unmatched: 24. The CDR3 contains 18 residues. The CDR3 nucleotides are TGTGCCAGCAGCCCGTTTTCACGAGGCAGGGGGAATTTTTTGTCAGCTTTCTTT. It translates to CASSPFSRGRGNFLSAFF.

The chain combines TRBV7-3 with TRBJ2-5; TRBD1 might be the D (5 bases). The CDR3 contains 13 residues. Per the germline V gene, CDR1 is SGHTA and CDR2 is FQGTGA. Trimming took off 4 bases at V and 5 bases at J, with 11 bases between the two ends. The DNA of the CDR3 is TGTGCCAGCAGCTCGACAGCCGGGGAGACCCAGTACTTC. Its protein is CASSSTAGETQYF.

The CDR3 coding sequence is TGTGCCAGCAGTCCGGACAGGGCTGCTGATGGCTACACCTTC. Translation: CASSPDRAADGYTF. J is TRBJ1-2 and V is TRBV6-5, with 8 bases fitting TRBD1. This CDR3 has 14 residues. From germline, CDR1 is MNHEY and CDR2 SVGAGI. The V and J ends lost 5 bases and 6 bases, in that order; junction bases with no gene match: 8.

The genes are TRBV7-2 and TRBJ1-2; D remains ambiguous. Deletions cut 2 bases from V and 7 bases from J, with 14 bases between. CDR1 SGHTA and CDR2 FQGNSA come from the germline V gene. The CDR3 covers 14 residues. The CDR3 loop is CASSLRQVQGGYTF. Written as DNA, the CDR3 is TGTGCCAGCAGCTTACGCCAGGTGCAAGGTGGCTACACCTTC.

This chain links TRBV19 with TRBJ1-4; no clear D. The CDR3 runs 15 residues. Germline assignment: CDR1 LNHDA and CDR2 SQIVND (reference sequence). The V and J ends lost 2 bases and 0 bases respectively, with 7 bases between them. CDR3 region: CASSIIGATNEKLFF. CDR3 nucleotide sequence: TGTGCCAGTAGTATAATCGGAGCAACTAATGAAAAACTGTTTTTT.

V is TRBV14 and J is TRBJ2-1, with D possibly being TRBD2 (6 bases). Germline assignment: CDR1 SGHDN and CDR2 FVKESK. Deletions cut 0 bases from V and 14 bases from J, with 14 bases between. The CDR3 contains 13 residues. For the CDR3, the DNA is TGTGCCAGCAGCCAAGATATAAGGACGGGGGAGTTCTTC. Amino acids: CASSQDIRTGEFF.

The J gene is TRBJ1-2, the V gene TRBV9; TRBD1 matches at 12 bases. The CDR3 loop spans 16 amino acids. The ends lost 3 bases at V and 8 bases at J; junction bases unmatched: 11. Germline-derived CDR1 and CDR2 are SGDLS and YYNGEE. CDR3 sequence: CASSEKGGDRGLGYTF. The DNA for the CDR3 is TGTGCCAGCAGCGAGAAAGGAGGGGACAGGGGGCTCGGCTACACCTTC.

The rearrangement uses TRBV5-8 and TRBJ1-3; D is possibly TRBD1 (6 bases). The CDR3 extends over 14 amino acids. The ends were cut back, 4 bases at V and 4 bases at J, with 12 bases in the middle. CDR1 and CDR2 from the germline V gene are SGHTS and YDEGEE. The CDR3 region is CASSRQVEGNTIYF. CDR3 sequence (DNA): TGTGCCAGCAGCCGACAGGTGGAAGGAAACACCATATATTTT.

J is TRBJ2-5 and V is TRBV10-1; TRBD2 aligns across 14 bases. CDR1 and CDR2 from the germline V gene are WNHNN and SYGVQD (reference sequence). V was pared by 7 bases and J by 3 bases, with 13 bases of the junction left unmatched. CDR3 length: 18 residues. The CDR3 DNA is TGCGCCAGCAAACGCCCGGGACTAGCGGGGGCTAGGGAAGAGACCCAGTACTTC. It specifies CASKRPGLAGAREETQYF.

V gene TRBV19 combines with J gene TRBJ2-7, with TRBD1 matching 9 bases. The CDR3 has 15 amino acids. J gave up 4 bases and V 7 bases, and 11 bases lay outside the gene matches. CDR1 LNHDA and CDR2 SQIVND come from the germline V gene (reference sequence). The CDR3 is CASTPTGDRVYEQYF. CDR3 DNA sequence: TGTGCCAGTACCCCCACGGGGGACAGGGTATACGAGCAGTACTTC.